The text below deals with one T cell receptor beta chain. What it recognizes is unknown. This sample is part of a study of T-cell reconstitution after alpha-beta-depleted transplantation in children. Points from the study as a whole: Newly generated T cells supplied most T-cell counts and diversity one year post-transplant.

Unique molecular identifiers were built into the TCRbeta library. Each CDR3 protein is one row after TCRdb ran MiXCR on the PCR reads. The sample shows 330,000 or so distinct CDR3 sequences, about 7.3% of them seen only once. Germline CDR1 is SGHRS and CDR2 is YFSETQ. Trimming at V came to 9 bases and at J to 4 bases, leaving 12 bases not matched to a gene. The CDR3 sequence is 14 residues long. This chain uses TRBV5-1 with TRBJ1-1; 7 positions match TRBD1. The sequence was obtained from a female patient between 2 and 15 years old who had a stem cell transplant for Fanconi anemia, so the T cells may come from the graft donor. The sequences come from peripheral blood, collected 360 days after TCRalphabeta/CD19-depleted stem cell transplant. The CDR3 DNA is TGCGCCACTACAACGACAGGGTTCGGCACTGAAGCTTTCTTT. Its protein product is CATTTTGFGTEAFF.